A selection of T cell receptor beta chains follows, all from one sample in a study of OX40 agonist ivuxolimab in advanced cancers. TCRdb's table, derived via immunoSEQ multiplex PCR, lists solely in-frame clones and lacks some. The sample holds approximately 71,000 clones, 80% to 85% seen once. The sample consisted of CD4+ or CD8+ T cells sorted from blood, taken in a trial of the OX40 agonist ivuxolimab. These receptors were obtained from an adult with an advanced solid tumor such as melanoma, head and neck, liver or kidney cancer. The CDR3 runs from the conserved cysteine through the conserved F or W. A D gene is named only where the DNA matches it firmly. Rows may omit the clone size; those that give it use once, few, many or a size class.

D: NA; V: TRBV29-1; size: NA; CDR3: CAGGTDTQYF
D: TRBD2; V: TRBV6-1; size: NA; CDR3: CASSEGTIPLYEQYF
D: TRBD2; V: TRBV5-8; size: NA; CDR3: CASSRISGGAGELFF
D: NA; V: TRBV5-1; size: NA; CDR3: CASSFGDTQYF
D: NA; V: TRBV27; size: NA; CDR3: CASSPHTPTVNTEAFF
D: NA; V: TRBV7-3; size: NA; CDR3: CASSLGSGVGEQYF
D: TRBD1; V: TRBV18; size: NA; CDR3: CASSPGTGADQPQHF
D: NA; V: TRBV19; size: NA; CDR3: CASSIGTFSTDTQYF
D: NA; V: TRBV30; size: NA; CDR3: CACRGLATHEQYF
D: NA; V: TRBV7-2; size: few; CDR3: CASSSFRGSGNTIYF
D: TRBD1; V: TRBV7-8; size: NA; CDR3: CASSQSGQGNNQPQHF
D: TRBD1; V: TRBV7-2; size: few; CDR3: CASSPWTGLMNTEAFF
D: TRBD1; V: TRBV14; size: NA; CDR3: CASSLWTGSVATEAFF
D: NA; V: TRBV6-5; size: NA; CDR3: CASQIQNTEAFF
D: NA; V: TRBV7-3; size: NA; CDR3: CASSLVQRETQYF
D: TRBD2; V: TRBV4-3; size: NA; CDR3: CASSRTSGPYEQYF
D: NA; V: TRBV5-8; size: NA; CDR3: CASSLPTASGNTIYF
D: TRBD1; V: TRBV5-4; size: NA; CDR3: CASSLDRGSNQPQHF
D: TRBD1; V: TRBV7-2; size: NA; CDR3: CASSSSIGQGIEAFF
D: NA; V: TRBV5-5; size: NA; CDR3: CASSLEDLYQETQYF
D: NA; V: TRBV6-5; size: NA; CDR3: CASATGGLQPQHF
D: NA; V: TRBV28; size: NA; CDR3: CASSLSRAGDSEAFF
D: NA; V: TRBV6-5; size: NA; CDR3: CASSYSIGRADGYTF
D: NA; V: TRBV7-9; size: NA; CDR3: CASSLPGFGNTIYF
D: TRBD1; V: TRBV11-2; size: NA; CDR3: CASSWDREISPLHF
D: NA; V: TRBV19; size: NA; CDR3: CASSGGSNQPQHF
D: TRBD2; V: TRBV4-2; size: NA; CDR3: CASSQPPGLADNEQFF
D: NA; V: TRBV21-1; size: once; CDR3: CASSKWFVGGRGTANTGELFF
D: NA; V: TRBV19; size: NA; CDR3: CASKTPGVGTEAFF
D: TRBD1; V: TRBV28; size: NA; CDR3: CASTRDSSFGQYF
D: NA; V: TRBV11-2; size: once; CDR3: CASSLVGAIGETQYF
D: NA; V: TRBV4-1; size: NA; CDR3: CASREGVAKNIQYF
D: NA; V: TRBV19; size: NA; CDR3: CATRPPGGVEYF
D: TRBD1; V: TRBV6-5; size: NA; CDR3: CASSSTRDRPWETQYF
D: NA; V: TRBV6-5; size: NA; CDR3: CASSSGMGTTGGYTF
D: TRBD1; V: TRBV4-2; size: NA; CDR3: CASSQGGQDNSPLHF
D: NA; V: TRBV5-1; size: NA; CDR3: CASSLEEGTDTQYF
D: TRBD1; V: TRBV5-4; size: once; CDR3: CASSQGTAHAGNTIYF
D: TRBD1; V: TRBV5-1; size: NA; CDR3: CASSLGGTGGVTGELFF
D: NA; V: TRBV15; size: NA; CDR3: CATSRGEGSYGYTF
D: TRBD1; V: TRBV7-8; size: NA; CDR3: CASSAPGTGIADTQYF
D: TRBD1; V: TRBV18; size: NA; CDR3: CASSPEDRAGQFF